The 12 T cell receptor beta chains below come from one sample, sequenced in a study of glioma-infiltrating T cells after dendritic cell vaccination. Produced via immunoSEQ multiplex PCR; TCRdb's table is partial and in-frame only. This sample carries 95,000 to 110,000 clones, roughly 81% of them seen once, and the ten largest clones take 9.5% to 15%. The sequencing used blood, collected before dendritic cell vaccination. Source of these receptors: a human donor with glioblastoma.

V gene TRBV6-1 combines with J gene TRBJ2-5; 8 positions match TRBD1. This CDR3 region has 14 residues. The germline CDR1 and CDR2 sequences are MNHNS and SASEGT. The trim removed 7 bases at V and 4 bases at J, leaving 8 bases unmatched. CDR3 residues: CASKRPGGVETQYF. The CDR3 region has the DNA TGTGCCAGCAAACGGCCAGGGGGCGTAGAGACCCAGTACTTC.

The chain combines TRBV5-4 with TRBJ2-5, with TRBD2 matching over 10 bases. CDR1 and CDR2 (germline): SGHNT, YYREEE (reference sequence). CDR3 size: 15 residues. Trimming took 5 bases from V and 2 from J; bases not matched to a gene: 6. For the CDR3, the DNA is TGTGCCAGCAGGCGGAAACTAGCGGGGCAAGAGACCCAGTACTTC. This sequence encodes CASRRKLAGQETQYF.

This clone was counted between two and nine times. The rearrangement links TRBV19 to TRBJ1-3, with D perhaps TRBD1 (5 bases). Germline V gives CDR1 LNHDA, CDR2 SQIVND (reference sequence). CDR3 length: 14 amino acids. Deletions cut 4 bases from V and 0 bases from J, with 7 bases between. CDR3 loop: CASSTDSSGNTIYF. The CDR3 nucleotides read TGTGCCAGTAGTACCGACAGCTCTGGAAACACCATATATTTT.

This clone is a singleton in its sample. A read error may account for a junction end that differs from germline. The chain carries TRBV7-7 and TRBJ2-3; TRBD1 matches 7 bases. This CDR3 spans 13 amino acids. CDR1 SSHAT and CDR2 FNYEAQ come from the germline V gene (reference sequence). CDR3 in DNA: TGTGCTAGCAGCTTAGACAGGGAAAATACGCAGTATTTT. Translating gives CASSLDRENTQYF. Variable domain in full (rest from reference TRBV7-7 and TRBJ2-3): GAGVSQSPRYKVTKRGQDVTLRCDPISSHATLYWYQQALGQGPEFLTYFNYEAQPDKSGLPSDRFSAERPEGSISTLTIQRTEQRDSAMYRCASSLDRENTQYFGPGTRLTVL.

Only a few counts were recorded for this clone. The chain joins TRBV4-1 to TRBJ2-3; weak D call: TRBD2 (5 bases). There are 16 residues in the CDR3. Trimming stripped 3 bases from V and 0 bases from J, with 13 bases between. Germline CDR1 and CDR2: MGHRA and YSYEKL. CDR3 loop: CASSHHGVPSTDTQYF. DNA for the CDR3: TGCGCCAGCAGCCACCACGGGGTACCTAGCACAGATACGCAGTATTTT.

The J gene is TRBJ2-2, the V gene TRBV9; a possible D gene is TRBD2 (5 bases). With 4 bases removed from V and 6 bases from J, the gap between germline ends came to 19 bases. The CDR3 runs 16 residues. The germline gives CDR1 SGDLS, CDR2 YYNGEE. The CDR3 DNA follows: TGTGCCAGCAGCCCCTTTCGGACGGCGGACTCCGGGGAGCTGTTTTTT. This translates into CASSPFRTADSGELFF.

The chain has TRBV29-1 and TRBJ2-3; 11 nucleotides line up with TRBD2. This CDR3 comprises 15 residues. V dropped 5 bases and J dropped 12; count of bases not matched to a gene: 16. Looked up from germline, CDR1 is SQVTM and CDR2 is ANQGSEA. CDR3 residues: CSVTPSSGGTKAQYF. In DNA, the CDR3 is TGCAGCGTTACCCCTTCTAGCGGGGGGACGAAGGCACAGTATTTT.

Details on this clone: One junction end disagrees with the germline gene, perhaps due to a read error. The gene calls are TRBV5-6 and TRBJ2-3, with TRBD1 matching 7 bases. This CDR3 contains 16 residues. Germline V gene data show CDR1 as SGHDT and CDR2 as YYEEEE. The CDR3 DNA reads TGTGCCAGCAGCTTGGCCTGGGACAGACGCACGGATACGCAGTATTTT. It encodes CASSLAWDRRTDTQYF.

This chain connects TRBV30 to TRBJ2-3, with 10 bases matching TRBD2. Germline lookup yields CDR1 GTSNPN and CDR2 SVGIG (reference sequence). J lost 3 bases, V lost 7 bases, and 4 bases had no gene match. The CDR3 is 13 residues long. Here the CDR3 reads CASAGGLTDTQYF. In DNA form, the CDR3 reads TGTGCCTCAGCGGGGGGGCTGACAGATACGCAGTATTTT. Full variable domain (rest looked up from reference TRBV30 and TRBJ2-3): SQTIHQWPATLVQPVGSPLSLECTVEGTSNPNLYWYRQAAGRGLQLLFYSVGIGQISSEVPQNLSASRPQDRQFILSSKKLLLSDSGFYLCASAGGLTDTQYFGPGTRLTVL.

The chain carries TRBV7-2 and TRBJ1-1; maybe TRBD1 (5 bases). Germline V lookup: CDR1 SGHTA, CDR2 FQGNSA. Trimming removed 2 bases from V and 1 base from J, with 8 bases in between. This CDR3 region has 14 residues. The CDR3 protein is CASSLYGQNTEAFF. The CDR3 DNA sequence: TGTGCCAGCAGCTTATACGGACAGAACACTGAAGCTTTCTTT.

Concerning this clone: The sample has other DNA sequences that encode this CDR3 too. The CDR3, as DNA: TGTGCCAGCAGCTTCAGCGGGGGGGCTCGAAATGAGCAGTTCTTC. It translates to CASSFSGGARNEQFF. V usage is TRBV11-2 and J usage is TRBJ2-1, with TRBD2 matching over 10 bases. The germline CDR1 and CDR2 sequences are SGHAT and FQNNGV. V trimming: 3 bases; J trimming: 7 bases; junction bases outside the gene matches: 6. CDR3 length: 15 residues.

The sample holds a few counts of this clone. This sequence joins TRBV6-1 and TRBJ1-5, with TRBD1 as a possible D gene (6 bases). Germline V gives CDR1 MNHNS, CDR2 SASEGT. CDR3 length equals 13 residues. The germline V and J ends were trimmed by 4 bases and 6 bases, with 10 bases remaining between them. Written as DNA, the CDR3 is TGTGCCAGCAGTGTGACAGGAGTTCAGCCCCAGCATTTT. Residues: CASSVTGVQPQHF.